This entry concerns a single T cell receptor beta chain. Antigen: not known. Prior chemotherapy, radiotherapy and other malignancies were absent; CT and PET/CT showed node-negative disease. Genomic DNA was subjected to two-round multiplex PCR for amplification of TCR beta CDR3. Gene-specific primers for each TRBV and TRBJ gene drove first-round PCR. Each CDR3 protein is one row after TCRdb ran MiXCR on the multiplex PCR reads. The table shows fewer than 25,000 distinct CDR3 sequences, with about 50% occurring only once. The entry originates in a study of prognosis after radiotherapy for stage I lung cancer. Looking at the study overall: Newly diagnosed primary stage I lung tumors occurred in some 15 patients, and oligometastatic NSCLC after surgical resection of the primary tumor occurred in five or six. A handful of patients had distant metastases at a median of about seven months after radiotherapy, and under 17 showed no significant progression.

Findings and caveats of the study: Determination of whether the expanded TCR clones were tumor-specific was not performed.

CDR1 is SNHLY, CDR2 FYNNEI, per germline. Trimming took 5 bases from V and 6 from J; bases not matched to a gene: 14. The CDR3 is 17 residues long. This receptor was identified in a donor of 50 years or more with non-small cell lung cancer. Sequencing was performed on PBMCs, taken before or after stereotactic body radiation therapy (not recorded which). The V call is TRBV2, the J call TRBJ2-1, with 9 nucleotides matching TRBD2. The CDR3 DNA sequence: TGTGCCAGCAGTCTATATAGCGGGAGTTCGGGGGGCAATGAGCAGTTCTTC. Translation: CASSLYSGSSGGNEQFF. The whole variable domain, remainder taken from reference TRBV2 and TRBJ2-1, is EPEVTQTPSHQVTQMGQEVILRCVPISNHLYFYWYRQILGQKVEFLVSFYNNEISEKSEIFDDQFSVERPDGSNFTLKIRSTKLEDSAMYFCASSLYSGSSGGNEQFFGPGTRLTVL.